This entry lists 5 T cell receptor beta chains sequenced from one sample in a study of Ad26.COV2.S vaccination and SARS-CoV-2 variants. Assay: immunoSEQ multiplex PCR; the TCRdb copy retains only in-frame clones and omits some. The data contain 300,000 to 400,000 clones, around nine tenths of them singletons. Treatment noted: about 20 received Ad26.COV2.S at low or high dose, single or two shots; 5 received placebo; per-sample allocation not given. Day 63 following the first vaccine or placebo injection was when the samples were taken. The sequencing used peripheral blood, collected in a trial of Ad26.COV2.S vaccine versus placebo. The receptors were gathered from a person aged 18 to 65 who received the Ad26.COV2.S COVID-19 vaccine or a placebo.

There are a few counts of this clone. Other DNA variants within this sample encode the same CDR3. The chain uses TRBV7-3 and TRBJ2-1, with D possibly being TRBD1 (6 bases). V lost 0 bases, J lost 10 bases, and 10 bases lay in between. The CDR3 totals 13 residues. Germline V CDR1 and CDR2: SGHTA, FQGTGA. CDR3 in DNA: TGTGCCAGCAGCTTAACGGGGGCCAGGGAGCAGTTCTTC. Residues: CASSLTGAREQFF.

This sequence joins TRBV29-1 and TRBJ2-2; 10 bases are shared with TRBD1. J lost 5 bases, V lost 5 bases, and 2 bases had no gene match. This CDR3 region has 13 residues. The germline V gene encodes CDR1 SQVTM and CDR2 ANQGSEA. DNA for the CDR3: TGCAGCGTTCGGACAGGGGGGACCGGGGAGCTGTTTTTT. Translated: CSVRTGGTGELFF.

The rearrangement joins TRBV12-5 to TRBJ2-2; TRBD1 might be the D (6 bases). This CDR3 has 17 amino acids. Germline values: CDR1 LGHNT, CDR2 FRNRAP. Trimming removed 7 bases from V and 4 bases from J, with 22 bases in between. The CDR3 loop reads CASALGRQGNFTGELFF. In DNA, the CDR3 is TGTGCTAGTGCCCTGGGTCGGCAGGGGAATTTCACCGGGGAGCTGTTTTTT. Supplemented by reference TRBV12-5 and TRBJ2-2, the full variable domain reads DARVTQTPRHKVTEMGQEVTMRCQPILGHNTVFWYRQTMMQGLELLAYFRNRAPLDDSGMPKDRFSAEMPDATLATLKIQPSEPRDSAVYFCASALGRQGNFTGELFFGEGSRLTVL.

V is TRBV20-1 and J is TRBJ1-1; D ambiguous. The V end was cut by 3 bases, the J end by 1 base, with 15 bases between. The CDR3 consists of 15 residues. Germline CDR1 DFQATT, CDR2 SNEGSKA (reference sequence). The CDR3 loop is CSASSSLTGNTEAFF. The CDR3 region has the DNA TGCAGTGCTAGTTCTTCCCTGACGGGGAACACTGAAGCTTTCTTT.

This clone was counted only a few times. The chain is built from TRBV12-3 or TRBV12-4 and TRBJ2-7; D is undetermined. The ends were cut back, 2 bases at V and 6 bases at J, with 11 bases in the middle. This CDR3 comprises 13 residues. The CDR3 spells CASSLMTAVEQYF. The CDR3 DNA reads TGTGCCAGCAGTTTAATGACCGCCGTCGAGCAGTACTTC.